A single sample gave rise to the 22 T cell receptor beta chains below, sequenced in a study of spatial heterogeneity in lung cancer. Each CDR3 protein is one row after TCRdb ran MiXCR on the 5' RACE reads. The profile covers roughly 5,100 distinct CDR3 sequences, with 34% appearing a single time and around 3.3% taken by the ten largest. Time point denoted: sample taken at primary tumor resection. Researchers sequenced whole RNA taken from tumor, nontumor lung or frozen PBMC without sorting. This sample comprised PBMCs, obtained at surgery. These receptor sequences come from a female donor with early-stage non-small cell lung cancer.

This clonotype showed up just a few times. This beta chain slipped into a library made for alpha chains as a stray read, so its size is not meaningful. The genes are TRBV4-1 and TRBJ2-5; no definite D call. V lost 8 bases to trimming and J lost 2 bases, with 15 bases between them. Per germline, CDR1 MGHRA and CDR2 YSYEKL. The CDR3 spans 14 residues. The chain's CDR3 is CASGPVDLQETQYF. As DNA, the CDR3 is TGCGCCAGCGGCCCAGTGGATCTACAAGAGACCCAGTACTTC.

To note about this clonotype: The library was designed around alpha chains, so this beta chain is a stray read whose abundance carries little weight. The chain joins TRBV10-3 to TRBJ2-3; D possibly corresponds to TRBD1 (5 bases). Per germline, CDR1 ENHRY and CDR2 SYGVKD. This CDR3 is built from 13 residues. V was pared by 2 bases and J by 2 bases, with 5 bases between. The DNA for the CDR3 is TGTGCCATCAGTGAGGGGGCCACAGATACGCAGTATTTT. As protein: CAISEGATDTQYF.

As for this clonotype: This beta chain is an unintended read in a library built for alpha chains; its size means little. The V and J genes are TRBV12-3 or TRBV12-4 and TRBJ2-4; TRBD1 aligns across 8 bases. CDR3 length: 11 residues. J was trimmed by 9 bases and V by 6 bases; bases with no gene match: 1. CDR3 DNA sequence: TGTGCCAGCAGCACAGGGGGCATTCAGTACTTC. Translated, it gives CASSTGGIQYF.

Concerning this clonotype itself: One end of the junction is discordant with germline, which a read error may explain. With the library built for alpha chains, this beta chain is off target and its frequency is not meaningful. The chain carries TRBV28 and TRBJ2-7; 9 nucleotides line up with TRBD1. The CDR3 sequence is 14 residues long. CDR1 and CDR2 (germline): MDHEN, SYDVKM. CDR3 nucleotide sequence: TGTGCCAGCACTTTACAGGGGGCGCAATACGAGCAGTACTTC. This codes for CASTLQGAQYEQYF. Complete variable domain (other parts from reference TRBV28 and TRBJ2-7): DVKVTQSSRYLVKRTGEKVFLECVQDMDHENMFWYRQDPGLGLRLIYFSYDVKMKEKGDIPEGYSVSREKKERFSLILESASTNQTSMYLCASTLQGAQYEQYFGPGTRLTVT.

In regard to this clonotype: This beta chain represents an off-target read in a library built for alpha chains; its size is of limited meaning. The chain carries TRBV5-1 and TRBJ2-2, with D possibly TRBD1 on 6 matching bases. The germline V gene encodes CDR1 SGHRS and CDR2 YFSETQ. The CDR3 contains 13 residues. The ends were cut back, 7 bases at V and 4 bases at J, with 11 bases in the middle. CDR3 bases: TGCGCCAGCTTCAGGGGTGGCACCGGGGAGCTGTTTTTT. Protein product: CASFRGGTGELFF.

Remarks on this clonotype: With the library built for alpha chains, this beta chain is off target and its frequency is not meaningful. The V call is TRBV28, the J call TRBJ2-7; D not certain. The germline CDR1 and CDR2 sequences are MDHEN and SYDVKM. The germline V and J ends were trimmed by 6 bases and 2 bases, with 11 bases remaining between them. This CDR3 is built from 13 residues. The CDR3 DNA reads TGTGCCAGCAGCCCCCCGAGGACCTACGAGCAGTACTTC. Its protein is CASSPPRTYEQYF.

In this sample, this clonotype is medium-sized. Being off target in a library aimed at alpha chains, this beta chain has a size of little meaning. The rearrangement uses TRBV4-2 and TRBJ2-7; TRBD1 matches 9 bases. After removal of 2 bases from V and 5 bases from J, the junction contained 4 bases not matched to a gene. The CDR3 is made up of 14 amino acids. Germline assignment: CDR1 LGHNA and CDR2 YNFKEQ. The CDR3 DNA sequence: TGTGCCAGCAGCCAATGGGACAGGGCGGACGAGCAGTACTTC. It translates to CASSQWDRADEQYF.

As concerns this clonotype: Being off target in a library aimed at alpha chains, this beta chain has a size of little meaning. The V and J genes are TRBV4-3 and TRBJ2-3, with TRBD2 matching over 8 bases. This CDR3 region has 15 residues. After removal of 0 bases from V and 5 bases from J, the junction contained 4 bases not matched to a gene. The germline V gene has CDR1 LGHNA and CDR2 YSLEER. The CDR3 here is CASSQEASGLDTQYF. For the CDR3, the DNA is TGCGCCAGCAGCCAAGAGGCTAGCGGGTTAGATACGCAGTATTTT.

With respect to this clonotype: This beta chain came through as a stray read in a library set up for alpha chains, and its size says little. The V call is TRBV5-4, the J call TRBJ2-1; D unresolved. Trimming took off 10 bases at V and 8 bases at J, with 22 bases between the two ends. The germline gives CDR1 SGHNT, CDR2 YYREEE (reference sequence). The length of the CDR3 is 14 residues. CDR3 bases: TGTGCCTCCCGGCCGCCCAACGCACACCATGAGCAGTTCTTC. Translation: CASRPPNAHHEQFF. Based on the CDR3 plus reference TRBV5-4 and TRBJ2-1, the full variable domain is ETGVTQSPTHLIKTRGQQVTLRCSSQSGHNTVSWYQQALGQGPQFIFQYYREEENGRGNFPPRFSGLQFPNYSSELNVNALELDDSALYLCASRPPNAHHEQFFGPGTRLTVL.

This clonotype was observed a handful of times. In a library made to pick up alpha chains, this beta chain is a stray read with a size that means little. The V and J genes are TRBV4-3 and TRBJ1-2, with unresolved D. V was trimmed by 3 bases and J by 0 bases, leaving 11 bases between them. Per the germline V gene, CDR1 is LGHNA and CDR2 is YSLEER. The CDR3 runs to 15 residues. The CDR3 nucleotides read TGCGCCAGCAGCCAGGTGGCAGCCACTAACTATGGCTACACCTTC. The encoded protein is CASSQVAATNYGYTF.

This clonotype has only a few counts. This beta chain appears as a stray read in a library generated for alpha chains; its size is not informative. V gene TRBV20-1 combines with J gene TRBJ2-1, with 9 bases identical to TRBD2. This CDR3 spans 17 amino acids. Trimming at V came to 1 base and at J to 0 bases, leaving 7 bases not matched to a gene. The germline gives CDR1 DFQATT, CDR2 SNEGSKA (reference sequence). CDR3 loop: CSARGGGEFSSYNEQFF. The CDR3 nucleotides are TGCAGTGCTAGAGGCGGGGGGGAATTCAGCTCCTACAATGAGCAGTTCTTC.

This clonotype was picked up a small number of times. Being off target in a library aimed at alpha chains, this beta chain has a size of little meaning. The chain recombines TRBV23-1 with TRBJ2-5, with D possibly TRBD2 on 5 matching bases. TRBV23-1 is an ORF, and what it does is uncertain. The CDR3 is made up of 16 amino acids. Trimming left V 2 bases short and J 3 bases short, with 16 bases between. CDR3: CASSQAGVRAKETQYF. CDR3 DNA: TGCGCCAGCAGTCAAGCCGGGGTCCGGGCCAAAGAGACCCAGTACTTC.

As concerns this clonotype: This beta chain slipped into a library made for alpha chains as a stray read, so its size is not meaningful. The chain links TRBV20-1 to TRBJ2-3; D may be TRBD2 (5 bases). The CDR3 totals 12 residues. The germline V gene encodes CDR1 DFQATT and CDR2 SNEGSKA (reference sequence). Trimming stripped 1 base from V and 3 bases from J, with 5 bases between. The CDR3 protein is CSARGTTDTQYF. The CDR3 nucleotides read TGCAGTGCTAGAGGGACTACAGATACGCAGTATTTT.

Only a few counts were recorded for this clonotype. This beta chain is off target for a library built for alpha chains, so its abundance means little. In nucleotides, the CDR3 is TGCGCCAGCAGCCCCGGGGACAGCTCCTACGAGCAGTACTTC. Residues: CASSPGDSSYEQYF. The chain employs TRBV5-1 and TRBJ2-7; 7 bases line up with TRBD1. Unmatched junction bases numbered 4, after V lost 4 bases and J lost 0 bases. CDR1 SGHRS and CDR2 YFSETQ come from the germline V gene. CDR3 length: 14 amino acids.

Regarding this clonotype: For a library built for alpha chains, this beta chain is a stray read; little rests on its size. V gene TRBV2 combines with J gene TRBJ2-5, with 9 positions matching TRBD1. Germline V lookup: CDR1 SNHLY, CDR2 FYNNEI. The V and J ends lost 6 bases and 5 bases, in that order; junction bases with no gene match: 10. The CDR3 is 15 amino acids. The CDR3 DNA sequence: TGTGCCAGCAGCGGGGGACAGGGAGAGTTTGAGACCCAGTACTTC. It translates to CASSGGQGEFETQYF. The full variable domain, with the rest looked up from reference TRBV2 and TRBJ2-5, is EPEVTQTPSHQVTQMGQEVILRCVPISNHLYFYWYRQILGQKVEFLVSFYNNEISEKSEIFDDQFSVERPDGSNFTLKIRSTKLEDSAMYFCASSGGQGEFETQYFGPGTRLLVL.

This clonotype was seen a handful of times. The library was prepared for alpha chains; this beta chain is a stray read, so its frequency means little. CDR3 protein: CASSPPKTSRYNEQFF. The DNA of the CDR3 is TGTGCCAGCAGCCCACCTAAAACCTCTAGGTACAATGAGCAGTTCTTC. This chain joins TRBV7-9 and TRBJ2-1; D call uncertain. The germline V and J ends were trimmed by 5 bases and 4 bases, with 18 bases remaining between them. The CDR3 length is 16 residues. CDR1 is SEHNR and CDR2 is FQNEAQ in the germline V gene (reference sequence).

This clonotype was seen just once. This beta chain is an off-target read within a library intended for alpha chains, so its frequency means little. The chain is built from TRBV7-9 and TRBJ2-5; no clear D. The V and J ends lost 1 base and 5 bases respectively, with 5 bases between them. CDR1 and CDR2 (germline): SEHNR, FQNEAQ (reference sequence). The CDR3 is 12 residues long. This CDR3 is CASSLVVETQYF. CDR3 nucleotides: TGTGCCAGCAGCTTAGTGGTGGAGACCCAGTACTTC.

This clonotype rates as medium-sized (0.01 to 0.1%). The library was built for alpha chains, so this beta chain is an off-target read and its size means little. The CDR3 sequence is CASSLIHEQFF. The CDR3 DNA follows: TGCGCCAGCAGCTTAATCCATGAGCAGTTCTTC. The V and J genes are TRBV5-1 and TRBJ2-1, with D hard to call. Per the germline V gene, CDR1 is SGHRS and CDR2 is YFSETQ. The CDR3 is 11 residues long. Trimming took off 2 bases at V and 8 bases at J, with 5 bases between the two ends.

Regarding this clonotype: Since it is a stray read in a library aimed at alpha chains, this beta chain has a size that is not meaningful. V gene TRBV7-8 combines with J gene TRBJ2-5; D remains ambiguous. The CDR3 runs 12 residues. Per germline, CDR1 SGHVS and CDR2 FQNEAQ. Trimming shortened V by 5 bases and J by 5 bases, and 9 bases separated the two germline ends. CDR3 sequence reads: CASSLSGETQYF. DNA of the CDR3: TGTGCCAGCAGCCTAAGTGGGGAGACCCAGTACTTC.

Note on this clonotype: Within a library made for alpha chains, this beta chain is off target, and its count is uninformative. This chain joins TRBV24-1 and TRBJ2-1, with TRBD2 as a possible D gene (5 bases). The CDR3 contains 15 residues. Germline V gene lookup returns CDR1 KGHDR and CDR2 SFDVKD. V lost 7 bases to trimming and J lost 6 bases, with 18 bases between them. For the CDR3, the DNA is TGTGCCACCAGCGGCGGGCCAAAAAGGATCAATGAGCAGTTCTTC. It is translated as CATSGGPKRINEQFF.

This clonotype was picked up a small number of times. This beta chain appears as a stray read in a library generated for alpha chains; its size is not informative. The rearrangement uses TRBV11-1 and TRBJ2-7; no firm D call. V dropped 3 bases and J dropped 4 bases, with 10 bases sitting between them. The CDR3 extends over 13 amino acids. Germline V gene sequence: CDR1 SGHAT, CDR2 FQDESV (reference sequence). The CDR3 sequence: CASSFQSLYEQYF. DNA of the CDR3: TGTGCCAGCAGCTTCCAGAGCTTATACGAGCAGTACTTC.

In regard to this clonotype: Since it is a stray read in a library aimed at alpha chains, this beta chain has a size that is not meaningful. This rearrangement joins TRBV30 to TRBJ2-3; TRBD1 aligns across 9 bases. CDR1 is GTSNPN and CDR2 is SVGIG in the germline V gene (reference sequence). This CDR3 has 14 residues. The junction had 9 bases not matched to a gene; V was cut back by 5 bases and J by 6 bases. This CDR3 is CAWGTGTLRDTQYF. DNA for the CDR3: TGTGCCTGGGGGACAGGGACCTTGAGGGATACGCAGTATTTT.